The rows below give T cell receptor beta chains drawn from one sample of a study of cytomegalovirus exposure and HLA in healthy donors. Profiling relied on immunoSEQ multiplex PCR, and the TCRdb table lists in-frame clones only, not all of them. The repertoire has roughly 70,000 clones, 74% of them found once; the top ten carry about an eighth. Sequencing was carried out using PBMCs. The receptors shown here come from a human donor in good health. Each CDR3 is given with its conserved first and last residue. A D gene is named only where the DNA matches it firmly. For some rows the clone size is stated as once, few or many, or as a class when expanded; others skip it.

v_call: TRBV27
d_call: NA
clone_size: NA
j_call: TRBJ2-2
cdr3_aa: CASTSRLAKRTGELFF
cdr3_nt: TGTGCCAGCACCTCCCGCCTGGCCAAACGTACCGGGGAGCTGTTTTTT

v_call: TRBV7-3
d_call: NA
clone_size: NA
j_call: TRBJ2-1
cdr3_aa: CASSLSGGSSYNEQFF
cdr3_nt: TGTGCCAGCAGCTTATCTGGAGGGAGCTCCTACAATGAGCAGTTCTTC

v_call: TRBV6-1
d_call: TRBD1
clone_size: NA
j_call: TRBJ1-1
cdr3_aa: CATRDRGYMNTEAFF
cdr3_nt: TGTGCCACCCGGGACAGGGGTTATATGAACACTGAAGCTTTCTTT

v_call: TRBV25-1
d_call: NA
clone_size: NA
j_call: TRBJ2-7
cdr3_aa: CASSPRTEGIYEQYF
cdr3_nt: TGTGCCAGCAGTCCTCGGACAGAGGGGATCTACGAGCAGTACTTC

v_call: TRBV10-3
d_call: TRBD1
clone_size: NA
j_call: TRBJ1-3
cdr3_aa: CASTGSSGNTIYF
cdr3_nt: TGTGCCTCGACAGGGAGCTCTGGAAACACCATATATTTT

v_call: TRBV19
d_call: TRBD1
clone_size: NA
j_call: TRBJ1-2
cdr3_aa: CASRKDRGHGYGYTF
cdr3_nt: TGTGCCAGTCGGAAAGACAGGGGGCACGGCTATGGCTACACCTTC

v_call: TRBV6-6
d_call: TRBD2
clone_size: NA
j_call: TRBJ2-2
cdr3_aa: CASSYSGGEGLGELFF
cdr3_nt: TGTGCCAGCAGTTACTCGGGGGGGGAGGGCCTCGGGGAGCTGTTTTTT

v_call: TRBV2
d_call: TRBD2
clone_size: NA
j_call: TRBJ2-1
cdr3_aa: CASSEGLAGVTYNEQFF
cdr3_nt: TGTGCCAGCAGTGAAGGACTGGCGGGAGTAACCTACAATGAGCAGTTCTTC

v_call: TRBV11-3
d_call: NA
clone_size: NA
j_call: TRBJ2-7
cdr3_aa: CASSLDSYEQYF
cdr3_nt: TGTGCCAGCAGCTTAGACAGCTACGAGCAGTACTTC

v_call: TRBV5-4
d_call: NA
clone_size: NA
j_call: TRBJ2-7
cdr3_aa: CASSLEQGRGEQYF
cdr3_nt: TGTGCCAGCAGCTTGGAACAGGGAAGAGGGGAGCAGTACTTC

v_call: TRBV28
d_call: TRBD1
clone_size: NA
j_call: TRBJ2-7
cdr3_aa: CASWGGTGGNEQYF
cdr3_nt: TGTGCCAGCTGGGGGGGGACAGGGGGGAACGAGCAGTACTTC

v_call: TRBV2
d_call: NA
clone_size: NA
j_call: TRBJ1-2
cdr3_aa: CASSLAIAANYGYTF
cdr3_nt: TGTGCCAGCAGTTTAGCCATCGCAGCTAACTATGGCTACACCTTC

v_call: TRBV4-1
d_call: TRBD2
clone_size: once
j_call: TRBJ2-7
cdr3_aa: CASSRQGGSPGLYEQYF
cdr3_nt: TGCGCCAGCTCCCGGCAGGGAGGGTCCCCAGGGTTGTACGAGCAGTACTTC

v_call: TRBV7-9
d_call: TRBD1
clone_size: NA
j_call: TRBJ1-5
cdr3_aa: CASSLGSTGGADQPQHF
cdr3_nt: TGTGCCAGCAGCTTAGGGTCGACAGGGGGCGCCGATCAGCCCCAGCATTTT

v_call: TRBV10-1
d_call: NA
clone_size: NA
j_call: TRBJ2-1
cdr3_aa: CASSTGFSYNEQFF
cdr3_nt: TGCGCCAGCAGCACAGGGTTCTCCTACAATGAGCAGTTCTTC

v_call: TRBV5-1
d_call: TRBD2
clone_size: NA
j_call: TRBJ2-1
cdr3_aa: CASKEREDSSYNEQFF
cdr3_nt: TGCGCCAGCAAAGAGCGGGAGGACTCGTCTTACAATGAGCAGTTCTTC

v_call: TRBV5-1
d_call: NA
clone_size: NA
j_call: TRBJ2-1
cdr3_aa: CASSPDRSSHNEQFF
cdr3_nt: TGCGCCAGCAGCCCGGACAGAAGCTCCCACAATGAGCAGTTCTTC

v_call: TRBV13
d_call: NA
clone_size: NA
j_call: TRBJ1-1
cdr3_aa: CASSYQGFEAFF
cdr3_nt: TGTGCCAGCAGCTATCAGGGTTTTGAAGCTTTCTTT